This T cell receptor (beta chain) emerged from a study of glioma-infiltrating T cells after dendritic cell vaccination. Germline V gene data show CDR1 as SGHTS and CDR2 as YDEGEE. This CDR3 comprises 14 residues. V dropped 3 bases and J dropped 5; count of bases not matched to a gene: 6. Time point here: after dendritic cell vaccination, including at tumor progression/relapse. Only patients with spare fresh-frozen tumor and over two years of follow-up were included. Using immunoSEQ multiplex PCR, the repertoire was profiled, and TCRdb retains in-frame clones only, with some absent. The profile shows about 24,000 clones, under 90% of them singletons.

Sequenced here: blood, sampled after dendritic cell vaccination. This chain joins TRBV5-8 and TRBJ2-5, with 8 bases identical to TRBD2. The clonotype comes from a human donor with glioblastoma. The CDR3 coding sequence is TGTGCCAGCAGCTCCGGGGGGGCCGGGGAGACCCAGTACTTC. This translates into CASSSGGAGETQYF.